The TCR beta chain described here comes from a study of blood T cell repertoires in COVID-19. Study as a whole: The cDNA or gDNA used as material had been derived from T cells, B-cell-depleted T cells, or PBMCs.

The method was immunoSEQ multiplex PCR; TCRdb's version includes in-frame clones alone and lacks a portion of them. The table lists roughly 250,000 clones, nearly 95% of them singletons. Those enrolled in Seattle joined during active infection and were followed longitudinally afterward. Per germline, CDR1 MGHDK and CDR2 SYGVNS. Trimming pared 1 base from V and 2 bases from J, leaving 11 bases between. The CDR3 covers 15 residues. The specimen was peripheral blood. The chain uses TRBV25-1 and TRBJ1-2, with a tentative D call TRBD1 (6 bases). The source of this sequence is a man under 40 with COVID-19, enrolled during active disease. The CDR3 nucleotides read TGTGCCAGCAGTGAATCTGGGACACGAAACTATGGCTACACCTTC. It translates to CASSESGTRNYGYTF.